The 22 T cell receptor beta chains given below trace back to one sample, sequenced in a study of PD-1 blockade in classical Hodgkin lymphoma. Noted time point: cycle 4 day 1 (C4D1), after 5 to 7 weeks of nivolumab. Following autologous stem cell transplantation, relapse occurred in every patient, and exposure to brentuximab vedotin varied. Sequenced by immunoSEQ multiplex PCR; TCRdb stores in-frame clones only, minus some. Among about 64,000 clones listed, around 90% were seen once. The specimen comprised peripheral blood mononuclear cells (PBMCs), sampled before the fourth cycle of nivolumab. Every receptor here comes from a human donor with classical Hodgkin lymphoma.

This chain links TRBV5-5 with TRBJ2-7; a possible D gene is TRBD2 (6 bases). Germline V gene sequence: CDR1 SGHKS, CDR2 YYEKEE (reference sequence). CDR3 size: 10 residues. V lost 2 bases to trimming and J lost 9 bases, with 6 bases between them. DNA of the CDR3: TGTGCCAGCAGCTTCGGGAGGCAGTACTTC. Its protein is CASSFGRQYF.

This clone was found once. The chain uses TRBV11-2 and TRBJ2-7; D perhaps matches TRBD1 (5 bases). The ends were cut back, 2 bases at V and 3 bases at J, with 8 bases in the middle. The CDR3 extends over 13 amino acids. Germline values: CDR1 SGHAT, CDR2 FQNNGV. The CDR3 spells CASSLSDNYEQYF. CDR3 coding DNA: TGTGCCAGCAGCTTATCGGACAACTACGAGCAGTACTTC.

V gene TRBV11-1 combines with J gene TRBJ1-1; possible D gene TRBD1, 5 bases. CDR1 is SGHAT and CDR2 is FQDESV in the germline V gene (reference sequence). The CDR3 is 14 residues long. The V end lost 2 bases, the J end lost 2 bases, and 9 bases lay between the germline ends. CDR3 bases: TGTGCCAGCAGCTTAAGGGGTTTCAACACTGAAGCTTTCTTT. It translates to CASSLRGFNTEAFF.

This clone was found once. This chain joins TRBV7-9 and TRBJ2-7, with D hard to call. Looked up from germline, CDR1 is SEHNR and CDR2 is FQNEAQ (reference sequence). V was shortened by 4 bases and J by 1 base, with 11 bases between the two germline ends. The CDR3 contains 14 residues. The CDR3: CASSSEEWSYEQYF. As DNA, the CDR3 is TGTGCCAGCAGCTCCGAGGAGTGGTCCTACGAGCAGTACTTC.

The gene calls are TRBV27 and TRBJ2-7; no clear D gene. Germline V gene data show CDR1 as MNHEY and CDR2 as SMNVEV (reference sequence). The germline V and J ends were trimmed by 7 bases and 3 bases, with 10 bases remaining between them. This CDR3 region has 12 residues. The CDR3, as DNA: TGTGCCAGCACTGACCTTCGCTACGAGCAGTACTTC. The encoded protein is CASTDLRYEQYF.

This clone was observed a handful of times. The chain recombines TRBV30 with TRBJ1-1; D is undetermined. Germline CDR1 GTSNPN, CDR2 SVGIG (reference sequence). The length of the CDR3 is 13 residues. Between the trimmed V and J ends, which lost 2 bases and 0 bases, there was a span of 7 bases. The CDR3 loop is CAWSRAVNTEAFF. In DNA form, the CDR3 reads TGTGCCTGGAGTAGGGCGGTGAACACTGAAGCTTTCTTT.

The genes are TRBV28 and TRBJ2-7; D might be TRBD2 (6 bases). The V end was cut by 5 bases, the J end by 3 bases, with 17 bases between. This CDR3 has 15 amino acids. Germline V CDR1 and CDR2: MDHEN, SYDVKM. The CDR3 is CASSEMRRENYEQYF. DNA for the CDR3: TGTGCCAGCAGTGAAATGCGGAGGGAGAACTACGAGCAGTACTTC.

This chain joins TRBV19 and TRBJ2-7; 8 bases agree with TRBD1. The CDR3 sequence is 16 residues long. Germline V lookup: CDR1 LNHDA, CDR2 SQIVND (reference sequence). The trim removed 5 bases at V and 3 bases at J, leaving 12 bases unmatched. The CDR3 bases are TGTGCCAGTAGTTCCCTACAGGGGGTCGCAGGCTACGAGCAGTACTTC. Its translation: CASSSLQGVAGYEQYF.

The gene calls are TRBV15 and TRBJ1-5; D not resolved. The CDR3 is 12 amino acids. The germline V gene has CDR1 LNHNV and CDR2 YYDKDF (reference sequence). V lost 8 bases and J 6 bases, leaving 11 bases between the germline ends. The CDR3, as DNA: TGTGCCACCGGGGAGGTTGGTCAGCCCCAGCATTTT. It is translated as CATGEVGQPQHF.

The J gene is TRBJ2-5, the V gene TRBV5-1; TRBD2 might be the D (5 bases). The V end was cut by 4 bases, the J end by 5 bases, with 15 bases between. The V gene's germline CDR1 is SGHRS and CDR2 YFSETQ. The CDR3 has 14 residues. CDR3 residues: CASSLTPRVETQYF. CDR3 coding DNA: TGCGCCAGCAGCCTCACTCCGCGGGTCGAGACCCAGTACTTC.

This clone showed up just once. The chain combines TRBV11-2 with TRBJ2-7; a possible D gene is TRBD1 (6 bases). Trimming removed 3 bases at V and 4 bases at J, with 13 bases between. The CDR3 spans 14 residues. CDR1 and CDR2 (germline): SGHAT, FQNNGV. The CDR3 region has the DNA TGTGCCAGCAGCTTCCCAGGGGTTAATTACGAGCAGTACTTC. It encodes CASSFPGVNYEQYF.

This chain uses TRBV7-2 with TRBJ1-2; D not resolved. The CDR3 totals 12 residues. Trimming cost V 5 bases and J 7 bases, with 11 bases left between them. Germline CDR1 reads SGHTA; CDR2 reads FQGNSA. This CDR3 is CASSLDLGGYTF. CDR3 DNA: TGTGCCAGCAGCCTTGACTTGGGTGGCTACACCTTC.

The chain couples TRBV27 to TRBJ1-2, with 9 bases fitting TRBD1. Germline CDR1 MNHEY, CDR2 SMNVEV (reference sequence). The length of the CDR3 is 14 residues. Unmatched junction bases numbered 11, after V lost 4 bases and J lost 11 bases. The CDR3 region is CASSSLGTGSFYTF. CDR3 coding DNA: TGTGCCAGCAGTTCGCTGGGGACAGGGTCCTTTTACACCTTC.

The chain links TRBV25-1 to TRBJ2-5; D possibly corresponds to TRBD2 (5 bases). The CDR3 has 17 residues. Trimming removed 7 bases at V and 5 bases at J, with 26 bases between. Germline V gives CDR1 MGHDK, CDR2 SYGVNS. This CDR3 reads CASTPLSGTQRTETQYF. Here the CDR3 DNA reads TGTGCCAGCACTCCTCTCTCAGGCACCCAAAGGACTGAGACCCAGTACTTC.

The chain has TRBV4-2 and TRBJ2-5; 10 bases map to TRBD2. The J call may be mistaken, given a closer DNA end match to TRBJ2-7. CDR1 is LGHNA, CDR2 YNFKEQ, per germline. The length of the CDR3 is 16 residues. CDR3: CASSQEGSGGASEQYF. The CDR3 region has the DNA TGTGCCAGCAGCCAAGAGGGGAGCGGGGGGGCGAGCGAGCAGTACTTC.

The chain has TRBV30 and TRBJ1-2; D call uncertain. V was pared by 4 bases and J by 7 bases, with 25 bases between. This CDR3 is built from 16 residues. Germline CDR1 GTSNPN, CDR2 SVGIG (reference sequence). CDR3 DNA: TGTGCCTGGAATCCTTTGGTGCGAGACCTTTTACGTGGCTACACCTTC. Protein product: CAWNPLVRDLLRGYTF.

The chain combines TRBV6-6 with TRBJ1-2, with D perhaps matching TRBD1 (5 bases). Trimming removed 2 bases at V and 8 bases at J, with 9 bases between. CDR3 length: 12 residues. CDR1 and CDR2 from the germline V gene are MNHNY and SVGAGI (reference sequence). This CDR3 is CASSYGAEGYTF. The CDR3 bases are TGTGCCAGCAGTTACGGGGCTGAAGGCTACACCTTC.

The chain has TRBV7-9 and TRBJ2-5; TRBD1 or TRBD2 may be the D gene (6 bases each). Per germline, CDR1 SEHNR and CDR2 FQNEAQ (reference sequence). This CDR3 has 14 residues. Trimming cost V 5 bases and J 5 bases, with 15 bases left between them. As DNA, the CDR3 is TGTGCCAGCAGCCCCCCGGGGGCCCGGGAGACCCAGTACTTC. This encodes CASSPPGARETQYF.

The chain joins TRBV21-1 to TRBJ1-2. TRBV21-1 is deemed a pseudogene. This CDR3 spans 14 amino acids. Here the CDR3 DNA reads TGTGCCAGCAGCTTTACCCCGCAACTCTATGGCTACACCTTC. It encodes CASSFTPQLYGYTF.

The CDR3 DNA reads TGTGCCAGCAGTTACTGGCGGAACCTCCAAGAGACCCAGTACTTC. Residues: CASSYWRNLQETQYF. This chain uses TRBV6-6 with TRBJ2-5; D gene ambiguous. Germline lookup yields CDR1 MNHNY and CDR2 SVGAGI (reference sequence). The CDR3 covers 15 residues. The V end lost 1 base, the J end lost 1 base, and 10 bases lay between the germline ends.

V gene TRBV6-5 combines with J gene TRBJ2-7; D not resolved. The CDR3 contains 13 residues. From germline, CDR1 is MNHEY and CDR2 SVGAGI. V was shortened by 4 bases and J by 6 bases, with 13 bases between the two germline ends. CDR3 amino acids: CASSFGLGGEQYF. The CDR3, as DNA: TGTGCCAGCAGTTTCGGGCTCGGTGGCGAGCAGTACTTC.

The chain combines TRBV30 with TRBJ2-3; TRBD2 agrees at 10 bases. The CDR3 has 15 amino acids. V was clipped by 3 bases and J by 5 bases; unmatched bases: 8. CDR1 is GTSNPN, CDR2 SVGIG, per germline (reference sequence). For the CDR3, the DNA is TGTGCCTGGAGAGAGATACAGCGGGGGGGAGATACGCAGTATTTT. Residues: CAWREIQRGGDTQYF.